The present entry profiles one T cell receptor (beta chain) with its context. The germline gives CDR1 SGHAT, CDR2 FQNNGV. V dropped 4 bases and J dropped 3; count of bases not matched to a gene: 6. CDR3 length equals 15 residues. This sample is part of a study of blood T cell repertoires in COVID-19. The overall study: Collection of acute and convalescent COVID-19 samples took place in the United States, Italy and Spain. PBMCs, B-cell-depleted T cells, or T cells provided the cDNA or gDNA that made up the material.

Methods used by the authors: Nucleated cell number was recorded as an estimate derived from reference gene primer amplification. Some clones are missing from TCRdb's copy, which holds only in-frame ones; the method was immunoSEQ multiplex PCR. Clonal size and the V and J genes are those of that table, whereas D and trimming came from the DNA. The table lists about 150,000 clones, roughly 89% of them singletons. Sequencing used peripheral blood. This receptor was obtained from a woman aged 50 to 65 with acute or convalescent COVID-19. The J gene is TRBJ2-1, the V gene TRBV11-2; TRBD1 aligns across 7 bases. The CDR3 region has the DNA TGTGCCAGCAGCTACGCCGGGACAGTCTACAATGAGCAGTTCTTC. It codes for CASSYAGTVYNEQFF.